One and the same sample provided the 13 T cell receptor beta chains below, sequenced in a study of cytomegalovirus exposure and HLA in healthy donors. The PCR was carried out with 60 Vbeta primers and 13 Jbeta primers. Measured with immunoSEQ multiplex PCR; TCRdb has only the in-frame clones, and not every one. The sample consists of some 210,000 clones, approximately 78% of them appearing once. Sequencing input: PBMCs. The receptors come from a male donor in good health and CMV-seronegative.

Concerning this clone: The junction departs from the called germline gene at one end, perhaps through a read error. The V gene is TRBV4-1, the J gene TRBJ2-5; weak D call: TRBD2 (5 bases). This CDR3 contains 16 residues. Germline V gene sequence: CDR1 MGHRA, CDR2 YSYEKL. CDR3 in DNA: TGCGCCAGCAGCCTCAGAAATAGCGCGACCCAAGGGACCCAGTACTTC. Translated, it gives CASSLRNSATQGTQYF.

The chain employs TRBV6-6 and TRBJ2-5, with 11 bases that match TRBD2. The CDR3 runs 13 residues. Germline V gene lookup returns CDR1 MNHNY and CDR2 SVGAGI (reference sequence). Germline trimming cut 2 bases from V and 10 bases from J; bases unmatched to any gene: 3. The CDR3 region is CASSYLAGGFQYF. In DNA, the CDR3 is TGTGCCAGCAGTTACCTAGCGGGAGGTTTCCAGTACTTC.

CDR3 residues: CASSMGITYEQYF. CDR3 coding DNA: TGTGCCAGTAGTATGGGCATTACCTACGAGCAGTACTTC. This chain links TRBV19 with TRBJ2-7; D gene uncertain. CDR3 size: 13 residues. Trimming left V 3 bases short and J 2 bases short, with 8 bases between. The germline V gene has CDR1 LNHDA and CDR2 SQIVND (reference sequence).

The chain carries TRBV11-2 and TRBJ2-3; 8 positions match TRBD2. J gave up 3 bases and V 5 bases, and 1 base lay outside the gene matches. Germline loops: CDR1 SGHAT, CDR2 FQNNGV. The CDR3 has 13 amino acids. The CDR3 region is CASSGGGTDTQYF. The DNA of the CDR3 is TGTGCCAGCAGCGGCGGGGGGACAGATACGCAGTATTTT.

The genes are TRBV4-1 and TRBJ2-7; D remains unclear. The length of the CDR3 is 13 residues. V was shortened by 0 bases and J by 4 bases, with 7 bases between the two germline ends. Per the germline V gene, CDR1 is MGHRA and CDR2 is YSYEKL. The CDR3 loop is CASSQEASYEQYF. DNA of the CDR3: TGCGCCAGCAGCCAAGAAGCCTCGTACGAGCAGTACTTC.

The chain has TRBV6-6 and TRBJ2-5, with 7 positions matching TRBD1. CDR1 and CDR2 from the germline V gene are MNHNY and SVGAGI (reference sequence). The CDR3 loop spans 13 amino acids. V lost 6 bases to trimming and J lost 5 bases; unmatched junction nucleotides: 6. CDR3 DNA sequence: TGTGCCAGCAGGCAGACAGGGCTTGAGACCCAGTACTTC. This encodes CASRQTGLETQYF.

The gene calls are TRBV6-5 and TRBJ1-2, with D possibly matching TRBD1 (6 bases). The CDR3 loop spans 14 amino acids. Trimming removed 6 bases at V and 7 bases at J, with 18 bases between. CDR1 and CDR2 from the germline V gene are MNHEY and SVGAGI. The CDR3 DNA sequence: TGTGCCAGCAGCCGTTCCAAACAGGGTCCTGGCTACACCTTC. Amino acids: CASSRSKQGPGYTF.

This chain connects TRBV19 to TRBJ2-1; TRBD2 matches 10 bases. CDR3 length: 16 amino acids. The V gene end was trimmed by 7 bases and the J gene end by 0 bases; junction bases not matched to a gene: 6. The germline gives CDR1 LNHDA, CDR2 SQIVND (reference sequence). CDR3: CASTDSGRRSYNEQFF. The CDR3 DNA reads as TGTGCCAGTACCGATAGCGGGAGGCGCTCCTACAATGAGCAGTTCTTC. The variable domain in full, completed from reference TRBV19 and TRBJ2-1, reads DGGITQSPKYLFRKEGQNVTLSCEQNLNHDAMYWYRQDPGQGLRLIYYSQIVNDFQKGDIAEGYSVSREKKESFPLTVTSAQKNPTAFYLCASTDSGRRSYNEQFFGPGTRLTVL.

Comments on this clone: The sample contains more than one DNA sequence encoding this CDR3. This chain connects TRBV9 to TRBJ2-7, with TRBD1 matching over 8 bases. Germline trimming cut 7 bases from V and 5 bases from J; bases unmatched to any gene: 5. This CDR3 is built from 12 residues. Germline V gene lookup returns CDR1 SGDLS and CDR2 YYNGEE. CDR3 coding DNA: TGTGCCAGCGCTGGACAGGGTGACGAGCAGTACTTC. Protein sequence: CASAGQGDEQYF.

The chain recombines TRBV18 with TRBJ1-1; tentative D call: TRBD1 (6 bases). Per the germline V gene, CDR1 is KGHSH and CDR2 is LQKENI. V dropped 6 bases and J dropped 2 bases, with 16 bases sitting between them. CDR3 length equals 15 residues. This CDR3 reads CASSPIQGENTEAFF. The DNA of the CDR3 is TGTGCCAGCTCCCCTATACAGGGTGAAAACACTGAAGCTTTCTTT.

For the CDR3, the DNA is TGTGCCAGCAGCTCTCAAGAGACCCAGTACTTC. Protein: CASSSQETQYF. The chain combines TRBV7-2 with TRBJ2-5; unclear D gene. CDR1 and CDR2 from the germline V gene are SGHTA and FQGNSA. The CDR3 has 11 residues. Between the trimmed V and J ends, which lost 4 bases and 2 bases, there was a span of 2 bases.

The chain links TRBV20-1 to TRBJ2-3; the D is unclear. Germline V gene data show CDR1 as DFQATT and CDR2 as SNEGSKA (reference sequence). This CDR3 contains 11 residues. The germline V and J ends were trimmed by 6 bases and 6 bases, with 10 bases remaining between them. The CDR3 spells CSAPIGDTQYF. As DNA, the CDR3 is TGCAGTGCCCCGATTGGCGATACGCAGTATTTT.

The chain uses TRBV6-5 and TRBJ1-1, with D possibly matching TRBD1 (6 bases). Trimming removed 4 bases from V and 4 bases from J, with 7 bases in between. In germline, CDR1 is MNHEY, CDR2 SVGAGI. The CDR3 totals 12 residues. The CDR3 DNA is TGTGCCAGCAGTTCACAGGGCACTGAAGCTTTCTTT. Its translation is CASSSQGTEAFF.